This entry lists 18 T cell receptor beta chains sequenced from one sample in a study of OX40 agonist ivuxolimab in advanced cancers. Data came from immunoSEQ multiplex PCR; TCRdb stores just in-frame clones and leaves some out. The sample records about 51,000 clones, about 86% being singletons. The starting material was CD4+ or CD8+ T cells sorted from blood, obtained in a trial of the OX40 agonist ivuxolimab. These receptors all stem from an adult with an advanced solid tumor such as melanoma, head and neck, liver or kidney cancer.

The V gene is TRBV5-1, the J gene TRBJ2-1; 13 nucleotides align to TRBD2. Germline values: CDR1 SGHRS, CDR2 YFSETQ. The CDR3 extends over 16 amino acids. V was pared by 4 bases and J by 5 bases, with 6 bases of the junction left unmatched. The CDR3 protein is CASSGLAGAENNEQFF. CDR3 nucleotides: TGCGCCAGCAGCGGACTAGCGGGGGCAGAAAACAATGAGCAGTTCTTC.

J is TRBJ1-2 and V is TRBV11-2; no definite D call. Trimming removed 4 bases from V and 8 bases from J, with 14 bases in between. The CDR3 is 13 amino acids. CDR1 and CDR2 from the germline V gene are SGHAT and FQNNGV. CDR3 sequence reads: CASSSVSVGGYTF. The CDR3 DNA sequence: TGTGCCAGCAGCTCCGTATCAGTTGGCGGCTACACCTTC.

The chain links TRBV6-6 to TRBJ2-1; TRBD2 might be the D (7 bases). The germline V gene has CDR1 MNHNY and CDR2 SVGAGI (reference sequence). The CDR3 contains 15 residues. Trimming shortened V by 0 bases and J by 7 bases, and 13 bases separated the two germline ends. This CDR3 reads CASSYSGGVGNEQFF. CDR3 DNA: TGTGCCAGCAGTTACTCAGGGGGGGTGGGAAATGAGCAGTTCTTC.

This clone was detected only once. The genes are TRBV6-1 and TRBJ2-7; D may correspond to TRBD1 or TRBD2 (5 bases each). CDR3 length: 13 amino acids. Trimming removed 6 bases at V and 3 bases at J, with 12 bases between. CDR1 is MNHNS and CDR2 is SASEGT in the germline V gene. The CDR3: CASRSRDGYEQYF. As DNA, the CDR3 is TGTGCCAGCAGGTCCCGGGACGGCTACGAGCAGTACTTC.

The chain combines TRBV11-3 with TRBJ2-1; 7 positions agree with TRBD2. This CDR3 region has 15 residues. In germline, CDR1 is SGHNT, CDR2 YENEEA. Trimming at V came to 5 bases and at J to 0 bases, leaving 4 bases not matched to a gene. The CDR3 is CASSGGGSSYNEQFF. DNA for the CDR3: TGTGCCAGCAGCGGGGGGGGTAGCTCCTACAATGAGCAGTTCTTC.

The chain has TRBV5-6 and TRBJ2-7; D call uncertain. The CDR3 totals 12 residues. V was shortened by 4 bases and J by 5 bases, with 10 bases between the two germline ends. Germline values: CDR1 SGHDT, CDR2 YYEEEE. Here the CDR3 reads CASSPGRDEQYF. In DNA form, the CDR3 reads TGTGCCAGCAGCCCGGGTCGGGACGAGCAGTACTTC.

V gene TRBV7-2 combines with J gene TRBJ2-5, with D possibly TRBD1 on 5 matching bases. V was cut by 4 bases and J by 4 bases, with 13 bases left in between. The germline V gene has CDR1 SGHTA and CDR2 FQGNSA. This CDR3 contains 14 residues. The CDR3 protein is CASSWGTGVETQYF. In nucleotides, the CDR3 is TGTGCCAGCAGCTGGGGAACAGGTGTAGAGACCCAGTACTTC.

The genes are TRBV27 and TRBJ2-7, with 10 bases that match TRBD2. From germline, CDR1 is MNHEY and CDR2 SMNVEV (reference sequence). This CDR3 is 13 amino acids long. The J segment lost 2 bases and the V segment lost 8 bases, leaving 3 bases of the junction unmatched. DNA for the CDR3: TGTGCCAGCGGCGGGACTAGCGCCTACGAGCAGTACTTC. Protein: CASGGTSAYEQYF.

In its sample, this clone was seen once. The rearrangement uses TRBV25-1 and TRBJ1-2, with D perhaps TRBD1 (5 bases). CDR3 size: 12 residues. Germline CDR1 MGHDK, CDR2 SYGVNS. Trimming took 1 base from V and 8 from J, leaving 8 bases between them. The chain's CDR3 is CASSELQGGYTF. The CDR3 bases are TGTGCCAGCAGTGAATTGCAGGGCGGCTACACCTTC.

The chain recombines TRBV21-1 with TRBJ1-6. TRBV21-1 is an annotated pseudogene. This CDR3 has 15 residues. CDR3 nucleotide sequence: TGTGCCAGCAGCAAATACGAACCTTATAATTCACCCCTCCACTTT. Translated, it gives CASSKYEPYNSPLHF.

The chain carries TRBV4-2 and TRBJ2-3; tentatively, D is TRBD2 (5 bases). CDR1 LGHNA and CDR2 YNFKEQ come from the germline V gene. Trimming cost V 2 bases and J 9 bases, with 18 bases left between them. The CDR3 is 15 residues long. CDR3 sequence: CASSQPDLGGGTQYF. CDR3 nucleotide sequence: TGTGCCAGCAGCCAACCCGATCTAGGTGGAGGCACGCAGTATTTT.

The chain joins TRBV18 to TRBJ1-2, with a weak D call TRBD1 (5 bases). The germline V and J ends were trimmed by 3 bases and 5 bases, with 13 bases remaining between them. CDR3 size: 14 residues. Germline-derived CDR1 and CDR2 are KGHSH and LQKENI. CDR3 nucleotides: TGTGCCAGCTCACCCCGGGGCAGTACTTATGGCTACACCTTC. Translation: CASSPRGSTYGYTF.

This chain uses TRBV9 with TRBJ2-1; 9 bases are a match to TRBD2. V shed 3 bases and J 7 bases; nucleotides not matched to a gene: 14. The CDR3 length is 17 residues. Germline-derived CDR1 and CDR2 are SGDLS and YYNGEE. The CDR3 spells CASSAVSGGLIGNEQFF. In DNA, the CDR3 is TGTGCCAGCAGCGCGGTTAGCGGGGGCCTCATAGGAAATGAGCAGTTCTTC.

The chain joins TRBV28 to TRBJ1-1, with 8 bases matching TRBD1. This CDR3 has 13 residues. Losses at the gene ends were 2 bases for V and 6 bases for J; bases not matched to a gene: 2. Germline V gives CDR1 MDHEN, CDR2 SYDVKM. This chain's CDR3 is CASSLQGAAEAFF. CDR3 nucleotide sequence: TGTGCCAGCAGTTTACAGGGGGCAGCTGAAGCTTTCTTT.

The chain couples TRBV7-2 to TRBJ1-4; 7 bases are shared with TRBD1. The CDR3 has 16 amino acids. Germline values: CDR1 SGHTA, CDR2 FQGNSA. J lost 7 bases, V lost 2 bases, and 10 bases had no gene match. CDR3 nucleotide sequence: TGTGCCAGCAGCTTAAGTAGGGGGCAGGGGGGTGAAAAACTGTTTTTT. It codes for CASSLSRGQGGEKLFF.

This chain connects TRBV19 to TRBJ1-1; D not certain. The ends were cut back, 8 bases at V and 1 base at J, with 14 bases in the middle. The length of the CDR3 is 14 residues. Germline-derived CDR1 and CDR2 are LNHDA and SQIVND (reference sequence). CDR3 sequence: CASSHRSRNTEAFF. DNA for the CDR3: TGTGCCAGTTCACACCGCTCCAGGAACACTGAAGCTTTCTTT.

CDR3 sequence: CASSFGLAGAPVELFF. The CDR3 DNA follows: TGCGCCAGCAGCTTCGGACTAGCGGGGGCCCCTGTGGAGCTGTTTTTT. The chain is built from TRBV5-1 and TRBJ2-2; 13 nucleotides agree with TRBD2. CDR3 length equals 16 residues. Looked up from germline, CDR1 is SGHRS and CDR2 is YFSETQ. The V and J ends lost 2 bases and 10 bases, in that order; junction bases with no gene match: 8. The full variable domain, rest sourced from reference TRBV5-1 and TRBJ2-2, is KAGVTQTPRYLIKTRGQQVTLSCSPISGHRSVSWYQQTPGQGLQFLFEYFSETQRNKGNFPGRFSGRQFSNSRSEMNVSTLELGDSALYLCASSFGLAGAPVELFFGEGSRLTVL.

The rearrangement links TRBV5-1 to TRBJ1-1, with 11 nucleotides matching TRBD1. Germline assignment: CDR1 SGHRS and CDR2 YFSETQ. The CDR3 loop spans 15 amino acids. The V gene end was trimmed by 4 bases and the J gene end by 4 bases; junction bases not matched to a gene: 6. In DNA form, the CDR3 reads TGCGCCAGCAGCGTTTCCGGGACAGGGGGCACTGAAGCTTTCTTT. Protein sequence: CASSVSGTGGTEAFF.